The next 17 T cell receptor beta chains were all read from a single sample in a study of metastatic and nonmetastatic thyroid tumors. The entire patient cohort was treatment-naive prior to thyroid surgery. TCRdb re-called clones via MiXCR from the PCR reads. The sample carries tens of thousands of clones, approximately 18% recorded once. Specimen: blood. The receptors shown here come from a male donor with papillary thyroid cancer or a benign thyroid nodule (not recorded which). Some clones in this sample may be carry-over from other donors' samples.

The table lists this clone with a few counts. This sequence joins TRBV6-5 and TRBJ2-3; 9 bases match TRBD1. Germline values: CDR1 MNHEY, CDR2 SVGAGI. The CDR3 consists of 16 residues. V was clipped by 4 bases and J by 15 bases; unmatched bases: 20. The CDR3 region is CASSLTGGAGTDKQYF. The CDR3, as DNA: TGTGCCAGCAGTTTAACAGGGGGCGCCGGCACAGATAAGCAATATTTT.

This clone came up many times. The V gene is TRBV6-1, the J gene TRBJ2-3; 8 bases match TRBD2. The CDR3 contains 15 residues. Germline V gene lookup returns CDR1 MNHNS and CDR2 SASEGT. J was trimmed by 5 bases and V by 1 base; bases with no gene match: 5. CDR3 sequence: CASSEGGLVLDTQYF. The CDR3 nucleotides are TGTGCCAGCAGTGAAGGGGGACTAGTCCTAGATACGCAGTATTTT.

This clone was found many times. The rearrangement joins TRBV6-1 to TRBJ1-2; a weak D match, TRBD1 (5 bases). Trimming removed 2 bases at V and 9 bases at J, with 13 bases between. Germline V lookup: CDR1 MNHNS, CDR2 SASEGT. This CDR3 has 13 residues. The CDR3 spells CASSEQGRARYTF. DNA of the CDR3: TGTGCCAGCAGTGAACAGGGTAGGGCCCGCTACACCTTC.

This clone showed up many times. The chain joins TRBV19 to TRBJ2-6; D not certain. Germline V lookup: CDR1 LNHDA, CDR2 SQIVND (reference sequence). CDR3 size: 17 residues. Trimming took 4 bases from V and 0 from J, leaving 13 bases between them. The CDR3 nucleotides read TGTGCCAGTAGTAAGACAACATCATTCTCTGGGGCCAACGTCCTGACTTTC. It specifies CASSKTTSFSGANVLTF.

This clone was detected a few times. The CDR3 bases are TGTGCCAGCAGCCCCTTACATTCTAACTATGGCTACACCTTC. Residues: CASSPLHSNYGYTF. The chain joins TRBV6-1 to TRBJ1-2; D is unclear. V lost 6 bases to trimming and J lost 0 bases, with 11 bases between them. Germline V gives CDR1 MNHNS, CDR2 SASEGT. This CDR3 has 14 residues.

This clone was seen repeatedly, ten times or more. V is TRBV7-9 and J is TRBJ1-2; TRBD1 might be the D (6 bases). Germline V gives CDR1 SEHNR, CDR2 FQNEAQ (reference sequence). The CDR3 runs 15 residues. V lost 11 bases and J 0 bases, leaving 19 bases between the germline ends. CDR3 nucleotide sequence: TGTGCCTTTGGGGCAGGGACATTGGCTAACTATGGCTACACCTTC. Residues: CAFGAGTLANYGYTF.

To note about this clone: A read error may produce the germline difference seen at one junction end. This chain uses TRBV5-1 with TRBJ2-5; D is uncertain. CDR1 is SGHRS, CDR2 YFSETQ, per germline. CDR3 length: 13 amino acids. The CDR3 reads CASSDYREETHYF. The CDR3 nucleotides read TGCGCCAGCAGTGATTACCGTGAAGAGACCCATTACTTC.

The genes are TRBV5-6 and TRBJ1-5; TRBD1 might be the D (5 bases). Germline V lookup: CDR1 SGHDT, CDR2 YYEEEE. Between the trimmed V and J ends, which lost 4 bases and 1 base, there was a span of 12 bases. The CDR3 is made up of 15 amino acids. CDR3 loop: CASSLNRRSNQPQHF. CDR3 DNA: TGTGCCAGCAGCCTAAACAGGAGAAGCAATCAGCCCCAGCATTTT.

This clone came up a few times. A much larger clone is a single base away; this may be a read error. This chain links TRBV18 with TRBJ2-2, with a possible D match to TRBD1 (6 bases). Germline CDR1 reads KGHSH; CDR2 reads LQKENI. The CDR3 totals 13 residues. The CDR3 sequence is CASPPDSTGELFF. CDR3 DNA sequence: TGTGCCAGCCCACCGGACAGCACCGGGGAGCTGTTTTTT.

Many counts were recorded for this clone. This chain uses TRBV7-9 with TRBJ2-7; 7 bases match TRBD2. The trim removed 5 bases at V and 0 bases at J, leaving 7 bases unmatched. Germline CDR1 is SEHNR and CDR2 is FQNEAQ (reference sequence). The CDR3 totals 15 residues. DNA for the CDR3: TGTGCCAGCAGCGCCGGGGACTACCTCTCCTACGAGCAGTACTTC. This sequence encodes CASSAGDYLSYEQYF.

This clone was seen at least ten times. One junction end does not reproduce the germline sequence, and a read error may be involved. This chain uses TRBV20-1 with TRBJ2-3; perhaps TRBD1 as D (6 bases). This CDR3 has 11 residues. CDR1 is DFQATT, CDR2 SNEGSKA, per germline (reference sequence). CDR3 DNA: TGCAGTGCTAGCCTGGGACAAGGGCGGCATTTT. Its protein is CSASLGQGRHF.

There are many counts of this clone. The chain uses TRBV12-3 or TRBV12-4 and TRBJ2-3; TRBD1 aligns across 7 bases. The CDR3 is 16 amino acids. V trimming: 7 bases; J trimming: 4 bases; junction bases outside the gene matches: 14. CDR3 region: CASNMRQGILPDTQYF. CDR3 DNA: TGTGCCAGCAATATGAGACAGGGTATTCTGCCAGATACGCAGTATTTT.

There are a few counts of this clone. The chain couples TRBV6-5 to TRBJ2-1; 14 bases agree with TRBD2. From germline, CDR1 is MNHEY and CDR2 SVGAGI. The CDR3 covers 18 residues. The V gene end was trimmed by 4 bases and the J gene end by 0 bases; junction bases not matched to a gene: 5. CDR3 residues: CASSSGTSGSSSYNEQFF. CDR3 coding DNA: TGTGCCAGCAGTTCCGGGACTAGCGGGAGCTCCTCCTACAATGAGCAGTTCTTC.

This clone was recorded at least ten times. The V and J genes are TRBV12-3 or TRBV12-4 and TRBJ2-5; tentative D call: TRBD2 (7 bases). The V end was cut by 3 bases, the J end by 4 bases, with 12 bases between. CDR3 size: 14 residues. The CDR3 loop reads CASSFGGPGETQYF. Written as DNA, the CDR3 is TGTGCCAGCAGTTTCGGGGGGCCGGGAGAGACCCAGTACTTC.

By proportion, this clone is medium-sized. This chain connects TRBV2 to TRBJ1-5; unclear D gene. Trimming took 1 base from V and 7 from J, leaving 17 bases between them. Germline CDR1 and CDR2: SNHLY and FYNNEI. This CDR3 has 16 amino acids. CDR3: CASSEGTATGSQPQHF. The CDR3 DNA follows: TGTGCCAGCAGTGAAGGGACTGCAACGGGTTCACAGCCCCAGCATTTT.

This clone was counted ten times or more. The chain is built from TRBV10-1 and TRBJ1-5, with D hard to call. V lost 6 bases and J 3 bases, leaving 9 bases between the germline ends. This CDR3 comprises 13 residues. Germline CDR1 reads WNHNN; CDR2 reads SYGVQD (reference sequence). Here the CDR3 DNA reads TGCGCCAGCAGCGACGGAAACAATCAGCCCCAGCATTTT. It encodes CASSDGNNQPQHF.

V is TRBV7-6 and J is TRBJ2-7; tentatively, D is TRBD1 (5 bases). Trimming removed 1 base at V and 6 bases at J, with 10 bases between. This CDR3 has 13 residues. Germline V gene sequence: CDR1 SGHVS, CDR2 FNYEAQ. The CDR3 coding sequence is TGTGCCAGCAGCTTAGAACCTAGGGGCGAGCAGTACTTC. It translates to CASSLEPRGEQYF.